The next 5 T cell receptor beta chains were all read from a single sample in a study of T cell repertoires in cytomegalovirus infection. TCRdb itself ran the reads through MiXCR, one entry per CDR3 protein. The sample lists approximately 390,000 distinct CDR3 sequences, approximately 35% occurring once. The antigens for these receptors are not known. The sequences come from cultured PBMCs, collected from culture after CMV antigen stimulation. The source is a human donor in good health (CMV status not recorded). Some clones in this sample may be carry-over from other donors' samples.

This rearrangement joins TRBV6-1 to TRBJ2-7, with D possibly matching TRBD1 (7 bases). The CDR3 spans 18 residues. Germline CDR1 MNHNS, CDR2 SASEGT. V lost 9 bases and J 3 bases, leaving 30 bases between the germline ends. The CDR3 nucleotides read TGTGCCAGAGCCGACAGGGAGGATCGAAAAACAAATAACTACGAGCAGTACGTC. This codes for CARADREDRKTNNYEQYV.

This chain connects TRBV7-9 to TRBJ2-1; 9 nucleotides match TRBD2. J was trimmed by 11 bases and V by 0 bases; bases with no gene match: 8. Germline V CDR1 and CDR2: SEHNR, FQNEAQ (reference sequence). This CDR3 spans 15 amino acids. As DNA, the CDR3 is TGTGCCAGCAGCTTAGCGGCGGGAGGGAGCCCACAGCAGTTCTTC. Protein sequence: CASSLAAGGSPQQFF.

The chain joins TRBV12-3 or TRBV12-4 to TRBJ2-5, with TRBD1 as a possible D gene (6 bases). The CDR3 totals 15 residues. V was trimmed by 10 bases and J by 0 bases, leaving 18 bases between them. DNA for the CDR3: TGTGCCACCCAGGACAGCGCACTTAACCAAGAGACCCAGTACTTC. Protein: CATQDSALNQETQYF.

The chain has TRBV19 and TRBJ2-7, with a possible D match to TRBD2 (5 bases). The germline CDR1 and CDR2 sequences are LNHDA and SQIVND (reference sequence). The CDR3 contains 13 residues. V gave up 3 bases and J gave up 6 bases, with 12 bases separating them. The CDR3 DNA sequence: TGTGCCAGTAGTATCAACGGGGTCCCCGAGCAGTACGTC. It specifies CASSINGVPEQYV.

This clonotype was counted between two and nine times. This chain joins TRBV20-1 and TRBJ2-1; D is perhaps TRBD2 (5 bases). This CDR3 contains 15 residues. V shed 6 bases and J shed 6 bases, with 21 bases lying between them. Per germline, CDR1 DFQATT and CDR2 SNEGSKA (reference sequence). The CDR3 sequence: CSALSFRGGVNEQFF. Here the CDR3 DNA reads TGCAGTGCCCTCAGCTTCCGGGGTGGTGTCAATGAGCAGTTCTTC.